The 8 T cell receptor beta chains listed next were all sequenced from one sample in a study of T cells in Graves' hyperthyroidism and ophthalmopathy. RNA transcripts were the template for amplifying TCR beta CDR3 regions. HTBI primers were employed in a first-round RT-PCR of the TCR CDR3. TCRdb processed the multiplex PCR reads anew with MiXCR; each CDR3 protein has one entry. The table includes about 300,000 distinct CDR3 sequences, 13% detected once. Sequencing was done on a sample of blood. The receptors come from a woman in her 30s with Graves' hyperthyroidism that later progressed to Graves' ophthalmopathy.

The table lists this clonotype with many counts. The CDR3 coding sequence is TGCAGTGCTGGGGCGGGGAACACTGAAGCTTTCTTT. This encodes CSAGAGNTEAFF. The chain carries TRBV20-1 and TRBJ1-1; tentative D call: TRBD1 (5 bases). The CDR3 is 12 residues long. V shed 5 bases and J shed 1 base, with 8 bases lying between them. The germline V gene encodes CDR1 DFQATT and CDR2 SNEGSKA (reference sequence).

Ten or more counts support this clonotype. This sequence joins TRBV18 and TRBJ1-2; D gene ambiguous. Germline-derived CDR1 and CDR2 are KGHSH and LQKENI. The V gene lost 3 bases and the J gene lost 2 bases, with 13 bases spanning the gap. This CDR3 comprises 15 residues. In nucleotides, the CDR3 is TGTGCCAGCTCACCTACCGGGAGTCCCAACTATGGCTACACCTTC. It specifies CASSPTGSPNYGYTF.

This chain uses TRBV7-9 with TRBJ2-3; 10 bases agree with TRBD2. The CDR3 covers 18 residues. The germline gives CDR1 SEHNR, CDR2 FQNEAQ (reference sequence). The J segment lost 6 bases and the V segment lost 2 bases, leaving 14 bases of the junction unmatched. The chain's CDR3 is CASSLSASGSPAGDTQYF. For the CDR3, the DNA is TGTGCCAGCAGCTTATCGGCTAGCGGGAGTCCGGCGGGGGATACGCAGTATTTT.

This clonotype has ten or more counts. The gene calls are TRBV2 and TRBJ2-7; D unclear. This CDR3 is built from 11 residues. Germline-derived CDR1 and CDR2 are SNHLY and FYNNEI. The germline V and J ends were trimmed by 1 base and 5 bases, with 3 bases remaining between them. CDR3 in amino acids: CASSEDNEQYF. The CDR3, as DNA: TGTGCCAGCAGTGAAGATAACGAGCAGTACTTC.

This chain connects TRBV12-5 to TRBJ1-4; TRBD1 matches 8 bases. This CDR3 is 17 amino acids long. Germline V gene sequence: CDR1 LGHNT, CDR2 FRNRAP. V shed 1 base and J 4 bases; nucleotides not matched to a gene: 8. This CDR3 reads CASGLGAGGRGNEKLFF. The CDR3 bases are TGTGCTAGTGGTTTGGGCGCAGGGGGCCGAGGTAATGAAAAACTGTTTTTT.

This clonotype has at least ten counts. CDR3 nucleotides: TGTGCCAGCAGCCCACCGGGACCCCTCCACTTT. Translating gives CASSPPGPLHF. The chain has TRBV11-2 and TRBJ1-6; D gene unclear. Germline V gene sequence: CDR1 SGHAT, CDR2 FQNNGV. The CDR3 runs to 11 residues. V shed 5 bases and J shed 12 bases, with 8 bases lying between them.

This clonotype was picked up many times. The chain uses TRBV18 and TRBJ2-3; 10 bases map to TRBD1. There are 14 residues in the CDR3. Germline V gene sequence: CDR1 KGHSH, CDR2 LQKENI. V was pared by 6 bases and J by 9 bases, with 9 bases of the junction left unmatched. The CDR3 spells CASSKPGTGATQYF. The CDR3 DNA follows: TGTGCCAGCTCCAAGCCAGGGACAGGGGCAACGCAGTATTTT.

This clonotype was counted many times. The V gene is TRBV28, the J gene TRBJ1-3, with TRBD1 as a possible D gene (5 bases). CDR1 and CDR2 from the germline V gene are MDHEN and SYDVKM. The CDR3 runs to 15 residues. V was pared by 6 bases and J by 6 bases, with 18 bases between. CDR3 sequence reads: CASSTAGQGQNTIYF. Written as DNA, the CDR3 is TGTGCCAGCAGCACAGCCGGCCAGGGCCAAAACACCATATATTTT.